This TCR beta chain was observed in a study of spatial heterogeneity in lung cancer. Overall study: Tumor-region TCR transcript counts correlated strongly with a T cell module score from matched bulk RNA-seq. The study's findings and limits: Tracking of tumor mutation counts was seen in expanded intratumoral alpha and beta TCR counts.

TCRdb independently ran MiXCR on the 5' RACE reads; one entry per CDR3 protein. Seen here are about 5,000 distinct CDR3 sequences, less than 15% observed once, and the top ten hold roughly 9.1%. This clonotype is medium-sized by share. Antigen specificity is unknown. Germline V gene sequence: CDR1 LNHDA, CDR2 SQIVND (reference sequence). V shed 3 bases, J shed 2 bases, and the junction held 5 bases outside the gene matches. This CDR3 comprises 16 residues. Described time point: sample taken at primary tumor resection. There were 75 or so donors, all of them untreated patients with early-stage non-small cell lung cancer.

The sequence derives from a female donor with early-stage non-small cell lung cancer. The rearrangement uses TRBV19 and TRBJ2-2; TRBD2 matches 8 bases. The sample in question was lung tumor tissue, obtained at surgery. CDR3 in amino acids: CASSILRGANTGELFF. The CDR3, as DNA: TGTGCCAGTAGTATTTTGCGGGGGGCCAACACCGGGGAGCTGTTTTTT.